One sample yielded the 2 T cell receptor beta chains listed below, sequenced in a study of CD8 T cells in Susac syndrome. Random hexamers were used to reverse transcribe an amount of roughly 0.45 to 1 ug RNA. TCRdb called the immunoSEQ multiplex PCR reads again in MiXCR, with one record for every CDR3 protein. The table includes fewer than 90,000 distinct CDR3 sequences, about 94% detected once. Sequencing was performed on CD8+ T cells from PBMCs. These receptors came from a human donor with Susac syndrome.

The chain joins TRBV4-3 to TRBJ2-1; 9 positions agree with TRBD2. The V gene's germline CDR1 is LGHNA and CDR2 YSLEER. With V trimmed by 4 bases and J by 8 bases, 18 bases remained unmatched. This CDR3 is 18 amino acids long. CDR3 DNA: TGCGCCAGCAGCCCCAGAGTCCTAGCGGGATCCCCCCACGATGAGCAGTTCTTC. Protein product: CASSPRVLAGSPHDEQFF.

As DNA, the CDR3 is TGTGCCAGCAGTAGGACAGGGGGCGAAGAGACCCAGTACTTC. Amino acid sequence: CASSRTGGEETQYF. This chain uses TRBV12-3 or TRBV12-4 with TRBJ2-5, with 11 bases matching TRBD1. CDR3 size: 14 residues. The V segment lost 5 bases and the J segment 3 bases; nucleotides outside the gene matches: 2.